This TCR beta chain was profiled in a study of radiotherapy plus CTLA-4 blockade in lung cancer. Notes on the study in general: TCR clones of tumor origin grew in blood after radiotherapy plus ipilimumab.

This clone was seen only a few times. Antigen specificity is unknown. Trimming took off 5 bases at V and 4 bases at J, with 11 bases between the two ends. This CDR3 contains 14 residues. CDR1 and CDR2 from the germline V gene are MNHEY and SVGAGI. Sequenced by immunoSEQ multiplex PCR; TCRdb stores in-frame clones only, minus some. The sample has 85,000 to 130,000 clones; approximately 87% are singletons. V is TRBV6-5 and J is TRBJ2-2, with D unclear. Sequenced material: peripheral blood, taken from a patient treated with radiotherapy plus ipilimumab. The origin of this receptor is a human donor with non-small cell lung cancer that progressed on radiotherapy plus ipilimumab. Some clones in this sample may be carry-over from other donors' samples. CDR3 sequence (DNA): TGTGCCAGCAGTATAACTCAGTCCACCGGGGAGCTGTTTTTT. Translation gives CASSITQSTGELFF.